These T cell receptor beta chains were read from a single sample in a study of T-cell memory formation after mild COVID-19. Each CDR3 protein is one row after TCRdb ran MiXCR on the 5' RACE reads. This table has 410,000 or so distinct CDR3 sequences, 20% to 25% appearing once. The source material was PBMCs or a T cell subset sorted from them (not recorded which). These receptors were collected from an adult woman who had mild COVID-19 (a few samples of this study predate the infection). Cell type and time point are not known. CDR3s include the opening cysteine and the closing phenylalanine or tryptophan. The D gene is left open where the match is weak. Clone size is stated in some rows and not others, as once, few, many or a class when expanded.

few TRBJ2-6 TRBV7-2 . TGTGCCAGCAGCCCCTGGGCTGGGGCCAACGTCCTGACTTTC CASSPWAGANVLTF
. TRBJ2-1 TRBV18 TRBD2 TGTGCCAGCTCACCCCGGGGAACTAGCGGGTACAATGAGCAGTTCTTC CASSPRGTSGYNEQFF
few TRBJ2-3 TRBV6-2/TRBV6-3 TRBD1 TGTGCCATCGCAGGACAGGGGGCCTCATACGTCACAGATACGCAGTATTTT CAIAGQGASYVTDTQYF
once TRBJ1-1 TRBV5-4 TRBD1 TGTGCCAGCAGGCGTGACCCGGGACAGTTTCTCCCGGGCACTGAAGCTTTCTTT CASRRDPGQFLPGTEAFF
few TRBJ2-7 TRBV4-3 . TGCGCCAGCAGCCAAGATCTGGACAGCTCCTACGAGCAGTACTTC CASSQDLDSSYEQYF
. TRBJ2-4 TRBV6-5 TRBD2 TGTGCCAGCAGTTACGTCGGGGCTAGCGGAAAAAACATTCAGTACTTC CASSYVGASGKNIQYF
. TRBJ2-2 TRBV6-6 TRBD1 TGTGCCAGCAGACATCCCAGAGCAACAGGGGGCAACACCGGGGAGCTGTTTTTT CASRHPRATGGNTGELFF
few TRBJ2-3 TRBV2 . TGTGCCAGCAGGGGGGGCTCAGATACGCAGTATTTT CASRGGSDTQYF
few TRBJ2-1 TRBV29-1 . TGCAGCGTTGAGCTTTTGGATTTGGGGGGTCGCGTCTACAATGAGCAGTTCTTC CSVELLDLGGRVYNEQFF
few TRBJ2-7 TRBV19 . TGTGCCAGTAGTATAGGGAGCCCTTCCTACGAGCAGTACTTC CASSIGSPSYEQYF
few TRBJ1-6 TRBV7-6 . TGTGCCAGCAGCTTAAGCGACTCCTTGAATTCACCCCTCCACTTT CASSLSDSLNSPLHF
few TRBJ1-2 TRBV11-2 . TGTGCCAGCAGCTCCGATAGCCGGATAACTAACTATGGCTACACCTTC CASSSDSRITNYGYTF
once TRBJ1-2 TRBV9 . TGTGCCAGCAGCGTAGCAGGGGTCCAAGGCTACACCTTC CASSVAGVQGYTF
. TRBJ2-1 TRBV7-9 TRBD2 TGTGCCAGCAGCCCCGGGCCCGGGACTAGCGGGAAAACACACAATGAGCAGTTCTTC CASSPGPGTSGKTHNEQFF
. TRBJ2-1 TRBV5-4 . TGTGCCAGCAGCCCCGGGTTCGACCACAATGAGCAGTTCTTC CASSPGFDHNEQFF
. TRBJ2-3 TRBV2 TRBD2 TGTGCCAGCAGTAGACTAGCGGGAATGGATACGCAGTATTTT CASSRLAGMDTQYF
. TRBJ2-7 TRBV25-1 . TGTGCCAGCAGTCCCCGGACTATTTTGTTGGAGCAGTACTTC CASSPRTILLEQYF
few TRBJ1-2 TRBV2 . TGTGCCAGCAGTGATTTTCGCCGGAGGAGCAGCTACACCTTC CASSDFRRRSSYTF
few TRBJ2-3 TRBV3-1 . TGTGCCAGCAGCCAAGGCGGCTCCAAGACAGATACGCAGTATTTT CASSQGGSKTDTQYF
few TRBJ2-1 TRBV7-9 . TGTGCCAGCAGCTTCCGGGGCGACAATGAGCAGTTCTTC CASSFRGDNEQFF
. TRBJ1-5 TRBV4-1 . TGCGCCAGCAGCCAAGATGGGCAGGGAATTCATCAGCCCCAGCATTTT CASSQDGQGIHQPQHF
few TRBJ2-1 TRBV7-2 . TGTGCCAGCAGCTTGTCAGCCGTGGTAAATGAGCAGTTCTTC CASSLSAVVNEQFF
few TRBJ2-5 TRBV21-1 . TGTGCCAGCAGCGGCAGGGAGGTAGGAGAGACCCAGTACTTC CASSGREVGETQYF
few TRBJ1-2 TRBV4-1 . TGCGCCAGCAGCCCCTCGACATACCCTAACTATGGCTACACCTTC CASSPSTYPNYGYTF
many TRBJ2-7 TRBV4-3 TRBD1 TGCGCCAGCAGCCAAGTGGGGGGCGCGACAGGGGCCTACGAGCAGTACTTC CASSQVGGATGAYEQYF
. TRBJ2-3 TRBV20-1 . TGCAGTGCTGGTAGAGGTACGCAGTATTTT CSAGRGTQYF
few TRBJ2-1 TRBV14 TRBD2 TGTGCCAGCAGCTCCCGACTAGCGGCTTCGAGCTCCTACAATGAGCAGTTCTTC CASSSRLAASSSYNEQFF
. TRBJ1-2 TRBV3-1 TRBD1 TGTGCCAGCAGCCAATATGACCGGGACAGCGATGGCTACACCTTC CASSQYDRDSDGYTF
. TRBJ1-2 TRBV6-6 TRBD1 TGTGCCAGCAGTAAACAGGGGGGCAATGGCTACACCTTC CASSKQGGNGYTF
few TRBJ1-2 TRBV11-2 TRBD1 TGTGCCAGCAGTTCCCCACAGGGGGCTAACTATGGCTACACCTTC CASSSPQGANYGYTF
few TRBJ2-7 TRBV7-8 TRBD2 TGTGCCAGCAGCCCTCGACGACTAGCGGGAGGGTACGAGCAGTACTTC CASSPRRLAGGYEQYF
many TRBJ1-5 TRBV20-1 . TGCAGTGCTAGAAAGCTTGGGACACTAAATCAGCCCCAGCATTTT CSARKLGTLNQPQHF
. TRBJ2-5 TRBV11-1 . TGTGCCAGCAGCTTAAGCAGGGTGGAGACCCAGTACTTC CASSLSRVETQYF
. TRBJ2-3 TRBV4-3 TRBD2 TGCGCCAGCAGCCCGAGGACTAGCGGGTCCCCCCTATCTAGCACAGATACGCAGTATTTT CASSPRTSGSPLSSTDTQYF
few TRBJ1-2 TRBV30 . TGTGCCTGGACTAACCCTAACTATGGCTACACCTTC CAWTNPNYGYTF
. TRBJ1-5 TRBV12-3/TRBV12-4 . TGTGCCAGCAGTTCCTCCTCGAGGGGATTTAGCAATCAGCCCCAGCATTTT CASSSSSRGFSNQPQHF
few TRBJ2-2 TRBV14 . TGTGCCAGCAGCCAATTAGCAGGGATCGCCGGGGAGCTGTTTTTT CASSQLAGIAGELFF
few TRBJ2-5 TRBV30 TRBD1 TGTGCCTCGACGGGACAGGGTCAAGAGACCCAGTACTTC CASTGQGQETQYF
. TRBJ1-1 TRBV15 . TGTGCCACCAGCTTAACAGCGAACACTGAAGCTTTCTTT CATSLTANTEAFF
few TRBJ2-7 TRBV7-8 TRBD2 TGTGCCAGCAGGACCCGGGAGGGATCCTACGAGCAGTACTTC CASRTREGSYEQYF
few TRBJ2-7 TRBV7-2 TRBD2 TGCGCCAGCAGCCGGATAAGACTAGCGGGAGCCTACTACGAGCAGTACTTC CASSRIRLAGAYYEQYF
. TRBJ2-7 TRBV7-9 . TGTGCCAGCAGCTTTAGTGAGGCAGAAACCTACGAGCAGTACTTC CASSFSEAETYEQYF
. TRBJ2-1 TRBV5-1 TRBD2 TGCGCCAGCAGCTCTCCCGGGCTAGCGGGGGGTCGGAATGAGCAGTTCTTC CASSSPGLAGGRNEQFF
few TRBJ2-3 TRBV20-1 . TGCAGTGCCATGGGAGGCACAGATACGCAGTATTTT CSAMGGTDTQYF
. TRBJ2-7 TRBV7-9 . TGTGCCAGCAGCTTAGCAGACAGGCAAGACGAGCAGTACTTC CASSLADRQDEQYF
. TRBJ2-7 TRBV29-1 . TGCAGCGTTGAATATGAGTTATCCGGAGACTACGAGCAGTACTTC CSVEYELSGDYEQYF
few TRBJ1-3 TRBV5-1 . TGCGCCAGCAGCCTAGAGCCTAACTCTGGAAACACCATATATTTT CASSLEPNSGNTIYF
many TRBJ2-4 TRBV25-1 . TGTGCCAGCAGTCCCGGCCGAGCCAAAAACATTCAGTACTTC CASSPGRAKNIQYF